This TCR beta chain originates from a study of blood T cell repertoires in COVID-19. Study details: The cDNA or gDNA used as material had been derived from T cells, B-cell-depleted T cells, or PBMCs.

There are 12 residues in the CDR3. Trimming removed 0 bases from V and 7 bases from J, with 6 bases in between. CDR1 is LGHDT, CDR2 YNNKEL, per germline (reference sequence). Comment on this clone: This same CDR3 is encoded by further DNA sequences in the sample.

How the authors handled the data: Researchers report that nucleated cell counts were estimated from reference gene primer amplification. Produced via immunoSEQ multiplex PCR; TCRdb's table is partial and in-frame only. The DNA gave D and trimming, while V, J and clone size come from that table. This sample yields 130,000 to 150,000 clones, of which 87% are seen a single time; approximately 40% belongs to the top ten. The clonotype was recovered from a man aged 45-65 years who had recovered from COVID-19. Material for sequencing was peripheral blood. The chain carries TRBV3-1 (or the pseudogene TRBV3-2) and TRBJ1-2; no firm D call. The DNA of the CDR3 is TGTGCCAGCAGCCAAGACAGAGGTGGCTACACCTTC. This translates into CASSQDRGGYTF.